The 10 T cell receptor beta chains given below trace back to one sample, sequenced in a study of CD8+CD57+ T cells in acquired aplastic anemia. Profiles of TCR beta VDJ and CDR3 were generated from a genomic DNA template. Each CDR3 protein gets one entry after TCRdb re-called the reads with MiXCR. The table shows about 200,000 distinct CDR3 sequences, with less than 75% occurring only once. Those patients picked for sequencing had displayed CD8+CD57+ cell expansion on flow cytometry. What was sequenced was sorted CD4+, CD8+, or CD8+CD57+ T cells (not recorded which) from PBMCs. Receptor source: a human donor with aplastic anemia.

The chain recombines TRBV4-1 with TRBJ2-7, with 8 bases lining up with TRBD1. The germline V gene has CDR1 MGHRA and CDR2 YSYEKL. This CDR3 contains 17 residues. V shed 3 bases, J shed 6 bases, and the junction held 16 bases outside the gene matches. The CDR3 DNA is TGCGCCAGCAGCCACTCTTACTCCGGGACAGGCTCGCCCGAGCAGTACTTC. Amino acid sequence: CASSHSYSGTGSPEQYF.

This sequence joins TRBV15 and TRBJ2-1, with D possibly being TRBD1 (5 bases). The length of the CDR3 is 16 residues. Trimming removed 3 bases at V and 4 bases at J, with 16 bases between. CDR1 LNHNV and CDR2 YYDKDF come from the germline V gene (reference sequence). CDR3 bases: TGTGCCACCAGCAGTCCAAAGGAGACAGCATACAATGAGCAGTTCTTC. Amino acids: CATSSPKETAYNEQFF.

This CDR3 is CASSLARRTGGGGYGYTF. The DNA of the CDR3 is TGTGCCAGCAGCTTAGCGCGACGGACAGGGGGTGGGGGCTATGGCTACACCTTC. This sequence joins TRBV7-2 and TRBJ1-2; 10 nucleotides match TRBD1. The CDR3 is 18 amino acids. Germline V gene lookup returns CDR1 SGHTA and CDR2 FQGNSA. Trimming removed 0 bases from V and 4 bases from J; junction bases left unmatched: 11. The full variable domain, in which reference TRBV7-2 and TRBJ1-2 provide the parts outside the CDR3, is GAGVSQSPSNKVTEKGKDVELRCDPISGHTALYWYRQSLGQGLEFLIYFQGNSAPDKSGLPSDRFSAERTGGSVSTLTIQRTQQEDSAVYLCASSLARRTGGGGYGYTFGSGTRLTVV.

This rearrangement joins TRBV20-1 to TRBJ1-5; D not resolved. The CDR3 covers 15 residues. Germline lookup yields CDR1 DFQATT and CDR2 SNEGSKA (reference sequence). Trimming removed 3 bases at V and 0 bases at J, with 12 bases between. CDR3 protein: CSASPATRSNQPQHF. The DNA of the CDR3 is TGCAGTGCTAGCCCGGCAACGCGTAGCAATCAGCCCCAGCATTTT.

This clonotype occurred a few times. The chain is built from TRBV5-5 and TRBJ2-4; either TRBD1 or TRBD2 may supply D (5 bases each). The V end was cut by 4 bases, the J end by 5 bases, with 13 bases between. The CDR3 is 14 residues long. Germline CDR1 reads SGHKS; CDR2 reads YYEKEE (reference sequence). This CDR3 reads CASSASGRENIQYF. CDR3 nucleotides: TGTGCCAGCAGCGCATCGGGGCGAGAAAACATTCAGTACTTC.

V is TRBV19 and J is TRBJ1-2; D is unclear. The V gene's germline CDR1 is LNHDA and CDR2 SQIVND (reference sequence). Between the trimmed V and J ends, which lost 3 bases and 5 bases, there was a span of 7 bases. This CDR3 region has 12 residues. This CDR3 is CASSMRPYGYTF. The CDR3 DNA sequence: TGTGCCAGTAGTATGAGGCCTTATGGCTACACCTTC.

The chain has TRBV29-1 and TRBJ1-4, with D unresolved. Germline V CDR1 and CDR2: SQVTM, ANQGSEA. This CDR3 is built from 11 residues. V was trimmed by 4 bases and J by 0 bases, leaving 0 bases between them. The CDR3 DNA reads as TGCAGCGTTGCAACTAATGAAAAACTGTTTTTT. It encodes CSVATNEKLFF. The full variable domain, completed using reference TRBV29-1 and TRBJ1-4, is SAVISQKPSRDICQRGTSLTIQCQVDSQVTMMFWYRQQPGQSLTLIATANQGSEATYESGFVIDKFPISRPNLTFSTLTVSNMSPEDSSIYLCSVATNEKLFFGSGTQLSVL.

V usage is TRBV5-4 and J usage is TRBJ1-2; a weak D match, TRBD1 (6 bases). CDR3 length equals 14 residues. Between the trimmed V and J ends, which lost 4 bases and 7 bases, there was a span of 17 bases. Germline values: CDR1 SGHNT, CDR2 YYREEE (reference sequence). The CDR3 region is CASSEPGGPSGYTF. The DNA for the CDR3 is TGTGCCAGCAGCGAGCCGGGGGGGCCGAGTGGCTACACCTTC. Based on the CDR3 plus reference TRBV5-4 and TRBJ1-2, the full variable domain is ETGVTQSPTHLIKTRGQQVTLRCSSQSGHNTVSWYQQALGQGPQFIFQYYREEENGRGNFPPRFSGLQFPNYSSELNVNALELDDSALYLCASSEPGGPSGYTFGSGTRLTVV.

CDR3 loop: CASSPLAGGDTQYF. The CDR3 DNA follows: TGTGCCAGCAGCCCCCTAGCGGGAGGGGACACGCAGTATTTT. The chain links TRBV7-8 to TRBJ2-3; 12 nucleotides line up with TRBD2. Germline CDR1 is SGHVS and CDR2 is FQNEAQ. This CDR3 is 14 amino acids long. After removal of 5 bases from V and 9 bases from J, the junction contained 6 bases not matched to a gene.

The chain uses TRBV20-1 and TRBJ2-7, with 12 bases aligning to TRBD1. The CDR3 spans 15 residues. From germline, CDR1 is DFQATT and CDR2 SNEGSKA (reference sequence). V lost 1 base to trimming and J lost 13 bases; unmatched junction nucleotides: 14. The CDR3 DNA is TGCAGTGCTAGAGGAGAGTCCGGGACAGGGGGCGCCGCTTACTTC. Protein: CSARGESGTGGAAYF.